The 27 T cell receptor beta chains presented below share a single source sample, sequenced in a study of regulatory T cells in long-lasting Graves disease. iRepertoire HTBI primers and Arm-PCR of CDR3 regions built TCR beta libraries. MiXCR was run by TCRdb on the multiplex PCR reads, yielding one entry per CDR3 protein. The data hold about 400,000 distinct CDR3 sequences, with about 16% observed a single time. Time point indicated: newly diagnosed GD, antithyroid drugs for less than 3 months. After RNA was extracted from PBMCs, the TCR library was made from it. Separately, the same data were catalogued under a study of T cells in Graves' hyperthyroidism and ophthalmopathy.

The specimen was peripheral blood mononuclear cells (PBMCs), collected at new diagnosis, from a patient treated with antithyroid drugs. The receptors shown here come from a woman aged 18-29 years with Graves disease.

This clonotype was picked up many times. V and J are TRBV20-1 and TRBJ2-1, with D perhaps matching TRBD2 (6 bases). V was shortened by 0 bases and J by 9 bases, with 18 bases between the two germline ends. Germline V gene sequence: CDR1 DFQATT, CDR2 SNEGSKA (reference sequence). The CDR3 sequence is 15 residues long. This chain's CDR3 is CSARDGLREILEQFF. CDR3 in DNA: TGCAGTGCTAGAGATGGGTTGCGGGAAATACTTGAGCAGTTCTTC.

V usage is TRBV14 and J usage is TRBJ1-2; D perhaps matches TRBD1 (5 bases). Trimming cost V 4 bases and J 8 bases, with 20 bases left between them. The CDR3 extends over 15 amino acids. Germline V gene lookup returns CDR1 SGHDN and CDR2 FVKESK. CDR3 region: CASSRGGRQGLGYTF. The CDR3 DNA sequence: TGTGCCAGCAGCCGCGGGGGACGACAAGGCCTCGGCTACACCTTC. Filled out from reference TRBV14 and TRBJ1-2, the complete variable domain reads EAGVTQFPSHSVIEKGQTVTLRCDPISGHDNLYWYRRVMGKEIKFLLHFVKESKQDESGMPNNRFLAERTGGTYSTLKVQPAELEDSGVYFCASSRGGRQGLGYTFGSGTRLTVV.

This chain joins TRBV27 and TRBJ2-7; D is unclear. There are 14 residues in the CDR3. Per germline, CDR1 MNHEY and CDR2 SMNVEV (reference sequence). V lost 11 bases, J lost 0 bases, and 17 bases lay in between. For the CDR3, the DNA is TGTGCCTCCTTCACGCGCGGAAGCTCCTACGAGCAGTACTTC. Translated: CASFTRGSSYEQYF.

Ten or more counts support this clonotype. The rearrangement links TRBV27 to TRBJ2-5, with TRBD2 identical over 11 bases. CDR1 is MNHEY, CDR2 SMNVEV, per germline (reference sequence). Trimming at V came to 2 bases and at J to 5 bases, leaving 10 bases not matched to a gene. The CDR3 contains 17 residues. CDR3 protein: CASSLRLAGGFRETQYF. CDR3 bases: TGTGCCAGCAGTTTAAGGCTAGCGGGGGGTTTCCGGGAGACCCAGTACTTC.

This chain uses TRBV9 with TRBJ2-5; the D gene is possibly TRBD1 (6 bases). CDR1 and CDR2 (germline): SGDLS, YYNGEE. V gave up 0 bases and J gave up 2 bases, with 8 bases separating them. There are 14 residues in the CDR3. The CDR3 reads CASSVARGQETQYF. The CDR3 DNA reads as TGTGCCAGCAGCGTAGCGAGGGGGCAAGAGACCCAGTACTTC.

The chain employs TRBV30 and TRBJ1-5; 10 positions agree with TRBD1. The CDR3 sequence is 15 residues long. The germline CDR1 and CDR2 sequences are GTSNPN and SVGIG (reference sequence). The junction had 3 bases not matched to a gene; V was cut back by 2 bases and J by 2 bases. This CDR3 is CAWSPGTGGNQPQHF. The CDR3 nucleotides are TGTGCCTGGAGTCCCGGGACAGGGGGCAATCAGCCCCAGCATTTT.

This clonotype was counted many times. This chain joins TRBV11-2 and TRBJ2-5, with TRBD1 matching 9 bases. CDR1 and CDR2 (germline): SGHAT, FQNNGV. Losses at the gene ends were 1 base for V and 5 bases for J; bases not matched to a gene: 11. The CDR3 extends over 17 amino acids. CDR3 in amino acids: CASSLVGYRGRGETQYF. DNA for the CDR3: TGTGCCAGCAGCTTAGTCGGTTACAGGGGGCGCGGGGAGACCCAGTACTTC.

This clonotype was counted at least ten times. This chain uses TRBV2 with TRBJ1-1; D uncertain. Germline V gene lookup returns CDR1 SNHLY and CDR2 FYNNEI. The germline V and J ends were trimmed by 4 bases and 6 bases, with 3 bases remaining between them. CDR3 length: 10 amino acids. CDR3 nucleotides: TGTGCCAGCAGTGGATCTGAAGCTTTCTTT. This sequence encodes CASSGSEAFF.

The sample holds many counts of this clonotype. This chain connects TRBV3-1 to TRBJ2-5, with D perhaps assigned TRBD1 or TRBD2 (5 bases each). V lost 4 bases and J lost 1, with 10 bases in between. CDR3 size: 14 residues. CDR1 is LGHDT and CDR2 is YNNKEL in the germline V gene (reference sequence). In DNA form, the CDR3 reads TGTGCCAGCAGCCTGGGACGGACCCAAGAGACCCAGTACTTC. It yields the protein CASSLGRTQETQYF.

The rearrangement links TRBV6-1 to TRBJ1-1; D is possibly TRBD1 (5 bases). The CDR3 consists of 13 residues. Trimming removed 7 bases from V and 5 bases from J, with 14 bases in between. Looked up from germline, CDR1 is MNHNS and CDR2 is SASEGT. CDR3: CASTNPGGTEAFF. The CDR3 nucleotides are TGTGCCAGCACCAACCCCGGGGGGACTGAAGCTTTCTTT.

The table lists this clonotype with a few counts. The V call is TRBV6-1, the J call TRBJ1-6; D call uncertain. The V gene lost 8 bases and the J gene lost 0 bases, with 5 bases spanning the gap. The CDR3 is made up of 13 amino acids. The germline CDR1 and CDR2 sequences are MNHNS and SASEGT. The CDR3 protein is CASQSSYNSPLHF. Written as DNA, the CDR3 is TGTGCCAGCCAGAGCTCCTATAATTCACCCCTCCACTTT.

This clonotype was recorded many times. This chain links TRBV5-1 with TRBJ2-3, with a possible D match to TRBD2 (6 bases). CDR1 is SGHRS, CDR2 YFSETQ, per germline. Trimming removed 4 bases from V and 6 bases from J, with 9 bases in between. The CDR3 consists of 12 residues. In DNA form, the CDR3 reads TGCGCCAGCAGCAGACGGGAGGATACGCAGTATTTT. Translating it yields CASSRREDTQYF.

This chain links TRBV4-2 with TRBJ2-7; TRBD2 matches at 8 bases. Trimming removed 4 bases from V and 7 bases from J; junction bases left unmatched: 15. This CDR3 contains 16 residues. Germline CDR1 reads LGHNA; CDR2 reads YNFKEQ. The CDR3 region has the DNA TGTGCCAGCAGCCCGTCGGGGGGGAACTGGAACAATGAGCAGTACTTC. Amino acid sequence: CASSPSGGNWNNEQYF.

This clonotype was found a few times. The gene calls are TRBV29-1 and TRBJ1-5, with D possibly matching TRBD1 (6 bases). V lost 5 bases to trimming and J lost 3 bases, with 14 bases between them. The germline CDR1 and CDR2 sequences are SQVTM and ANQGSEA. The CDR3 loop spans 14 amino acids. The CDR3 protein is CSVLPDSSNQPQHF. CDR3 DNA: TGCAGCGTTCTCCCGGACAGTTCCAATCAGCCCCAGCATTTT.

This clonotype was picked up many times. This chain connects TRBV3-1 to TRBJ1-2, with a weak D call TRBD1 (5 bases). Deletions cut 6 bases from V and 0 bases from J, with 8 bases between. This CDR3 has 13 residues. Germline V CDR1 and CDR2: LGHDT, YNNKEL (reference sequence). For the CDR3, the DNA is TGTGCCAGCAGGTCGACAGCTAACTATGGCTACACCTTC. Its protein is CASRSTANYGYTF.

This clonotype was detected only a few times. The germline gene is not matched at one end of the junction; a read error may be the cause. The chain joins TRBV5-1 to TRBJ2-4; 10 nucleotides agree with TRBD2. Germline CDR1 SGHRS, CDR2 YFSETQ. The CDR3 length is 16 residues. The CDR3 region is CASSVGLAGEVNIQYF. The CDR3 DNA sequence: TGTGCCAGCAGCGTAGGGCTAGCGGGAGAGGTTAACATTCAGTACTTC.

This clonotype occurred many times. This chain links TRBV5-1 with TRBJ2-3, with a tentative D call TRBD1 (5 bases). Germline CDR1 reads SGHRS; CDR2 reads YFSETQ. There are 13 residues in the CDR3. Trimming pared 5 bases from V and 4 bases from J, leaving 11 bases between. CDR3 bases: TGCGCCAGCAGTGGCCCAGGGTCAGATACGCAGTATTTT. The encoded protein is CASSGPGSDTQYF.

This clonotype has ten or more counts. The J gene is TRBJ2-2, the V gene TRBV5-1; TRBD2 matches at 7 bases. This CDR3 has 14 amino acids. The V gene's germline CDR1 is SGHRS and CDR2 YFSETQ. V was pared by 1 base and J by 3 bases, with 0 bases of the junction left unmatched. CDR3 in amino acids: CASSLRGDTGELFF. The CDR3 region has the DNA TGCGCCAGCAGCTTGCGGGGGGACACCGGGGAGCTGTTTTTT.

This clonotype was observed a handful of times. The chain combines TRBV12-3 or TRBV12-4 with TRBJ1-5, with D unclear. The CDR3 totals 13 residues. V gave up 0 bases and J gave up 5 bases, with 5 bases separating them. CDR3 region: CASSLAEDQPQHF. CDR3 nucleotides: TGTGCCAGCAGTTTAGCTGAAGATCAGCCCCAGCATTTT.

This clonotype has only a few counts. This chain uses TRBV27 with TRBJ1-6, with 9 bases lining up with TRBD1. The V segment lost 8 bases and the J segment 9 bases; nucleotides outside the gene matches: 8. Germline V gives CDR1 MNHEY, CDR2 SMNVEV (reference sequence). The CDR3 has 14 residues. CDR3 residues: CASAPDRGGSPLHF. The CDR3 DNA reads TGTGCCAGCGCACCGGACAGGGGAGGTTCACCCCTCCACTTT.

This clonotype was seen only a few times. The chain joins TRBV4-1 to TRBJ2-2; the D gene is possibly TRBD1 (6 bases). Germline V gene sequence: CDR1 MGHRA, CDR2 YSYEKL. V lost 4 bases and J lost 2, with 11 bases in between. This CDR3 has 15 amino acids. CDR3 sequence (DNA): TGCGCCAGCAGCCTGCGACAGGTCAACACCGGGGAGCTGTTTTTT. Protein sequence: CASSLRQVNTGELFF.

This clonotype was counted a few times. V and J are TRBV5-1 and TRBJ2-5; the D call may be TRBD1 or TRBD2 (5 bases each). This CDR3 region has 16 residues. V lost 0 bases and J 5 bases, leaving 17 bases between the germline ends. CDR1 is SGHRS and CDR2 is YFSETQ in the germline V gene. The CDR3 protein is CASSLAGTLGVETQYF. CDR3 sequence (DNA): TGCGCCAGCAGCTTGGCCGGGACCCTGGGAGTGGAGACCCAGTACTTC.

The V call is TRBV19, the J call TRBJ1-5; TRBD1 aligns across 8 bases. V lost 8 bases to trimming and J lost 7 bases; unmatched junction nucleotides: 19. Germline V CDR1 and CDR2: LNHDA, SQIVND (reference sequence). This CDR3 region has 17 residues. The CDR3 DNA reads TGTGCCAGTGACGATCGATTCGTTGACAGGGGCAGGCAGCCCCAGCATTTT. Protein: CASDDRFVDRGRQPQHF.

This clonotype was found many times. The rearrangement links TRBV6-1 to TRBJ2-1, with TRBD2 as a possible D gene (5 bases). This CDR3 has 13 amino acids. Germline values: CDR1 MNHNS, CDR2 SASEGT. V lost 8 bases, J lost 9 bases, and 17 bases lay in between. The CDR3 DNA is TGTGCCAGCGGGCGAGCGGAGGCGGGTGAGCAGTTCTTC. Its protein is CASGRAEAGEQFF.

This chain links TRBV19 with TRBJ1-2; D may be TRBD1 (5 bases). V shed 4 bases and J shed 1 base, with 22 bases lying between them. The CDR3 sequence is 18 residues long. Germline V gene lookup returns CDR1 LNHDA and CDR2 SQIVND (reference sequence). The CDR3 region has the DNA TGTGCCAGTAGTAGAAGGAGAGCCAGTGGGGGTATTAACTATGGCTACACCTTC. Protein product: CASSRRRASGGINYGYTF.

This clonotype was seen a handful of times. V and J are TRBV10-1 and TRBJ2-7; 9 bases are a match to TRBD1. CDR3 size: 13 residues. Germline V gives CDR1 WNHNN, CDR2 SYGVQD (reference sequence). The V segment lost 5 bases and the J segment 7 bases; nucleotides outside the gene matches: 6. The CDR3 spells CASSRTGAREQYF. The CDR3 DNA is TGCGCCAGCAGTAGGACAGGGGCGAGGGAGCAGTACTTC.

The J gene is TRBJ2-1, the V gene TRBV5-5; TRBD2 aligns across 11 bases. Germline assignment: CDR1 SGHKS and CDR2 YYEKEE (reference sequence). The CDR3 loop spans 16 amino acids. The trim removed 4 bases at V and 2 bases at J, leaving 5 bases unmatched. This CDR3 is CASSPTSGSTYNEQFF. CDR3 sequence (DNA): TGTGCCAGCAGCCCCACTAGCGGGAGCACCTACAATGAGCAGTTCTTC.